These 5 T cell receptor beta chains were sequenced from one sample in a study of blood T cell repertoires in COVID-19. Assay: immunoSEQ multiplex PCR; the TCRdb copy retains only in-frame clones and omits some. The data contain 95,000 to 150,000 clones, over 60% of them singletons. Material: peripheral blood. All receptors come from an elderly woman with acute or convalescent COVID-19.

The chain uses TRBV5-1 and TRBJ1-1; 11 nucleotides match TRBD1. The germline CDR1 and CDR2 sequences are SGHRS and YFSETQ. The CDR3 is 15 amino acids. The ends lost 0 bases at V and 4 bases at J; junction bases unmatched: 2. The CDR3 loop reads CASSLAGTGGTEAFF. The CDR3, as DNA: TGCGCCAGCAGCTTGGCCGGGACAGGGGGCACTGAAGCTTTCTTT.

V usage is TRBV12-3 or TRBV12-4 and J usage is TRBJ1-1, with D uncertain. CDR3 length equals 13 residues. V was shortened by 3 bases and J by 6 bases, with 11 bases between the two germline ends. In nucleotides, the CDR3 is TGTGCCAGCAGTTTGGTTGGAGGTGCTGAAGCTTTCTTT. This encodes CASSLVGGAEAFF.

The J gene is TRBJ2-4, the V gene TRBV18; TRBD2 aligns across 8 bases. There are 13 residues in the CDR3. Germline CDR1 KGHSH, CDR2 LQKENI. Trimming took 0 bases from V and 12 from J; bases not matched to a gene: 4. This CDR3 is CASSPPVGGDQYF. Written as DNA, the CDR3 is TGTGCCAGCTCACCACCGGTCGGGGGGGATCAGTACTTC.

This clone appeared a single time. The chain couples TRBV18 to TRBJ1-2; D gene uncertain. Trimming shortened V by 2 bases and J by 3 bases, and 13 bases separated the two germline ends. The CDR3 covers 15 residues. Germline values: CDR1 KGHSH, CDR2 LQKENI. This CDR3 reads CASSPSLLPDYGYTF. CDR3 bases: TGTGCCAGCTCACCATCGTTATTACCGGACTATGGCTACACCTTC.

This clone was recorded only once. This chain uses TRBV10-3 with TRBJ1-1; perhaps TRBD1 as D (5 bases). V gave up 3 bases and J gave up 4 bases, with 12 bases separating them. Looked up from germline, CDR1 is ENHRY and CDR2 is SYGVKD. This CDR3 contains 14 residues. The CDR3 sequence is CAISDQGGGTEAFF. The CDR3 DNA sequence: TGTGCCATCAGTGACCAGGGAGGCGGCACTGAAGCTTTCTTT.